A selection of T cell receptor beta chains follows, all from one sample in a study of control samples from healthy donors and cancer patients. The data were produced by immunoSEQ multiplex PCR, yet TCRdb's version contains in-frame clones alone and is incomplete. The sample lists 200,000 to 250,000 clones, around 94% seen once, with about 1.6% in the top ten. The sample comprised blood. All receptors come from a man aged 45-65 years in good health. Both conserved end residues are part of each CDR3. D genes are given only for firm matches. Size is omitted from some rows. Given values are once, few, many or a class for expanded clones.

v_call	j_call	clone_size	d_call	cdr3_aa	cdr3_nt
TRBV28	TRBJ1-6	-	TRBD1	CASTLGQGQWNSPLHF	TGTGCCAGCACTTTGGGACAGGGGCAATGGAATTCACCCCTCCACTTT
TRBV18	TRBJ1-2	-	-	CASSPSVDSYGYTF	TGTGCCAGCTCACCAAGTGTGGACAGCTATGGCTACACCTTC
TRBV11-3	TRBJ2-5	-	TRBD2	CASSLGGLGGETQYF	TGTGCCAGCAGCTTAGGGGGACTAGGAGGAGAGACCCAGTACTTC
TRBV4-2	TRBJ1-1	few	-	CASSRSTGPNEAFF	TGTGCCAGCAGCCGATCGACAGGCCCGAATGAAGCTTTCTTT
TRBV10-1	TRBJ1-1	-	TRBD1	CASSAGTGITEAFF	TGCGCCAGCAGCGCAGGGACAGGGATCACTGAAGCTTTCTTT
TRBV2	TRBJ2-5	-	-	CASSEASAALKTQYF	TGTGCCAGCAGTGAAGCATCCGCAGCCTTGAAGACCCAGTACTTC
TRBV11-2	TRBJ1-1	-	-	CASSPWQGPGRDTEAFF	TGTGCCAGCAGCCCCTGGCAGGGACCGGGGAGAGACACTGAAGCTTTCTTT
TRBV19	TRBJ1-5	once	TRBD1	CASTRTGGAQPQHF	TGTGCCAGTACTCGGACAGGGGGCGCCCAGCCCCAGCATTTT
TRBV5-1	TRBJ1-1	-	TRBD1	CASSLSGGPEAFF	TGCGCCAGCAGCTTATCAGGGGGCCCTGAAGCTTTCTTT
TRBV7-2	TRBJ2-3	-	TRBD1	CASSENRGSNTQYF	TGTGCCAGCAGCGAAAACAGGGGGTCAAATACGCAGTATTTT
TRBV10-3	TRBJ2-1	-	TRBD2	CAISGPGSGGPWEQFF	TGTGCCATCAGTGGTCCGGGTAGCGGGGGGCCATGGGAGCAGTTCTTC
TRBV6-1	TRBJ1-1	-	TRBD1	CASSEEGTGEGAFF	TGTGCCAGCAGTGAAGAGGGGACAGGGGAAGGAGCTTTCTTT
TRBV18	TRBJ1-2	-	-	CASSPPERVYGYTF	TGTGCCAGCTCACCACCGGAAAGGGTCTATGGCTACACCTTC
TRBV6-6	TRBJ1-2	once	TRBD1	CASRAGTGNYGYTF	TGTGCCAGCAGGGCCGGGACAGGGAACTATGGCTACACCTTC
TRBV28	TRBJ1-6	-	-	CASILGGGSSVRMTNSPLHF	TGTGCCAGCATCTTAGGGGGGGGGTCTTCGGTCCGGATGACTAATTCACCCCTCCACTTT
TRBV7-2	TRBJ1-1	once	TRBD1	CASSVQGAKSTEAFF	TGTGCCAGCAGCGTACAGGGGGCTAAAAGCACTGAAGCTTTCTTT
TRBV5-1	TRBJ2-6	-	-	CASSGNRAGANVLTF	TGCGCCAGCAGCGGGAACAGGGCTGGGGCCAACGTCCTGACTTTC
TRBV6-6	TRBJ2-3	-	-	CASSYGTASTDTQYF	TGTGCCAGCAGTTACGGAACAGCTAGCACAGATACGCAGTATTTT
TRBV19	TRBJ2-6	-	-	CACHDGSSGANVLTF	TGTGCCTGTCACGACGGTTCCTCTGGGGCCAACGTCCTGACTTTC
TRBV28	TRBJ2-1	once	-	CASRTPGNEQFF	TGTGCCAGCAGGACGCCGGGGAATGAGCAGTTCTTC
TRBV5-1	TRBJ2-1	-	-	CASRVRVDNEQFF	TGCGCCAGTCGGGTGAGGGTGGACAATGAGCAGTTCTTC
TRBV5-1	TRBJ1-1	-	-	CASSGGTGNTEAFF	TGCGCCAGCAGCGGAGGGACGGGGAACACTGAAGCTTTCTTT
TRBV25-1	TRBJ2-2	-	TRBD1	CASRKTGNPGELFF	TGTGCCAGCAGAAAGACAGGGAATCCCGGGGAGCTGTTTTTT
TRBV5-1	TRBJ1-5	-	TRBD1	CASSLGTGRGNQPQHF	TGCGCCAGCAGCTTGGGGACAGGGCGAGGGAATCAGCCCCAGCATTTT
TRBV20-1	TRBJ2-3	-	-	CSARDALEERF	TGCAGTGCTAGAGACGCCCTAGAGGAACGTTTT
TRBV5-5	TRBJ1-1	-	-	CASSTRQDRIAEAFF	TGTGCCAGCAGCACCCGACAGGATAGAATCGCTGAAGCTTTCTTT
TRBV27	TRBJ1-4	-	TRBD1	CASGFADRGWEKLFF	TGTGCCAGCGGATTCGCGGACAGGGGATGGGAAAAACTGTTTTTT
TRBV7-2	TRBJ2-5	once	-	CASSFYQETQYF	TGTGCCAGCAGCTTTTACCAAGAGACCCAGTACTTC
TRBV2	TRBJ2-7	-	-	CASQTGYGDQQYF	TGTGCCAGCCAAACAGGGTACGGTGACCAGCAGTACTTC
TRBV19	TRBJ2-7	-	TRBD1	CASSPYGTGASSYEQYF	TGTGCCAGTAGTCCTTATGGGACAGGGGCGAGCTCCTACGAGCAGTACTTC
TRBV6-5	TRBJ1-5	once	TRBD1	CASSLDRANQPQHF	TGTGCCAGCAGCCTAGACAGGGCGAATCAGCCCCAGCATTTT
TRBV11-2	TRBJ1-5	-	TRBD1	CASSWDRTQPQHF	TGTGCCAGCAGCTGGGACAGAACCCAGCCCCAGCATTTT
TRBV18	TRBJ2-1	-	TRBD2	CASSPPGGDSYNEQFF	TGTGCCAGCTCACCCCCGGGAGGGGACTCCTACAATGAGCAGTTCTTC
TRBV30	TRBJ2-3	once	-	CAWATRITDTQYF	TGTGCCTGGGCGACTAGGATCACAGATACGCAGTATTTT
TRBV6-5	TRBJ1-4	-	-	CASSRGATNEKLFF	TGTGCCAGCAGTAGAGGAGCAACTAATGAAAAACTGTTTTTT
TRBV30	TRBJ2-5	-	TRBD1	CAWSTGVQTQYF	TGTGCCTGGTCGACAGGGGTCCAGACCCAGTACTTC
TRBV7-8	TRBJ2-7	-	-	CASSLERHASSYEQYF	TGTGCCAGCAGCTTAGAGCGTCATGCTTCCTCCTACGAGCAGTACTTC
TRBV12-3/TRBV12-4	TRBJ1-3	-	-	CASSGQRGNTIYF	TGTGCCAGCAGCGGACAGAGGGGAAACACCATATATTTT
TRBV28	TRBJ1-5	-	-	CASSLTWGNQPQHF	TGTGCCAGCAGTTTAACCTGGGGCAATCAGCCCCAGCATTTT
TRBV18	TRBJ1-2	-	-	CASSPLPARVDGYTF	TGTGCCAGCTCACCACTGCCGGCCAGGGTCGATGGCTACACCTTC
TRBV7-2	TRBJ2-3	-	-	CASSPTSRSTDTQYF	TGTGCCAGCAGTCCCACAAGCCGGAGCACAGATACGCAGTATTTT
TRBV19	TRBJ2-7	-	-	CASSIPGYEQYF	TGTGCCAGTAGTATCCCGGGATACGAGCAGTACTTC
TRBV21-1	TRBJ1-3	-	-	CASSKIFGGSPGRSTIYF	TGTGCCAGCAGCAAGATCTTTGGAGGCAGCCCCGGGCGGAGCACCATATATTTT
TRBV4-3	TRBJ1-3	-	-	CASSQGVSGIWGTIYF	TGCGCCAGCAGCCAAGGGGTTTCTGGGATCTGGGGCACCATATATTTT
TRBV6-6	TRBJ2-3	once	-	CASRQTSTDTQYF	TGTGCCAGCAGACAGACTTCCACAGATACGCAGTATTTT
TRBV5-1	TRBJ1-1	-	-	CASSLVLGSTEAFF	TGCGCCAGCAGCTTGGTTCTGGGAAGCACTGAAGCTTTCTTT
TRBV21-1	TRBJ2-1	once	-	CASSPRYHNEQFF	TGTGCCAGCAGCCCCCGATACCACAATGAGCAGTTCTTC
TRBV20-1	TRBJ1-2	-	TRBD1	CSASSQGANYGYTF	TGCAGTGCTAGTTCGCAGGGGGCTAACTATGGCTACACCTTC
TRBV9	TRBJ2-7	once	TRBD2	CASSGEAGSSYEQYF	TGTGCCAGCAGCGGAGAAGCGGGGAGCTCCTACGAGCAGTACTTC
TRBV6-6	TRBJ2-3	-	-	CASKEGRGTDTQYF	TGTGCCAGCAAGGAGGGCAGGGGGACAGATACGCAGTATTTT
TRBV6-6	TRBJ2-3	-	-	CASSYGGTDVTDTQYF	TGTGCCAGCAGTTACGGAGGGACGGATGTCACAGATACGCAGTATTTT
TRBV6-6	TRBJ1-1	-	-	CASSLWNTEAFF	TGTGCCAGCAGTTTATGGAACACTGAAGCTTTCTTT
TRBV5-1	TRBJ1-6	-	TRBD1	CASGRQGENYNSPLHF	TGCGCCAGCGGCCGACAGGGAGAGAACTATAATTCACCCCTCCACTTT